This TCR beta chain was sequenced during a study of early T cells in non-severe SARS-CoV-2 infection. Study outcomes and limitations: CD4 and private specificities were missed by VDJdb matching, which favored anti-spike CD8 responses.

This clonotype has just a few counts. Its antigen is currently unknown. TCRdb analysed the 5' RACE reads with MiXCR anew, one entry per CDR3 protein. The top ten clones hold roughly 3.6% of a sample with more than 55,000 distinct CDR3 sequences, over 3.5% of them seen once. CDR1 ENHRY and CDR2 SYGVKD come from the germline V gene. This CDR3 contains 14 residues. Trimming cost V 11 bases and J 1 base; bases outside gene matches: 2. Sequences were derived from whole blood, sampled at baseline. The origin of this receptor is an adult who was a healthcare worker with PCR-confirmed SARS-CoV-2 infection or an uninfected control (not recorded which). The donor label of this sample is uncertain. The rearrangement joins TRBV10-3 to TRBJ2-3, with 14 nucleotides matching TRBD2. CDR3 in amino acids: CASGLAGGTDTQYF. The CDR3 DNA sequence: TGTGCCTCGGGACTAGCGGGGGGCACAGATACGCAGTATTTT.